The following is a T cell receptor (beta chain) sequence with its context. Which antigen it targets is not known. This entry comes from a study of monozygotic twins with inflammatory bowel disease (dated 2019 in TCRdb). About the full investigation: In total, 28 monozygotic twin pairs made up the full study: 19 Danish pairs, all IBD-discordant, plus nine German pairs, of which four were IBD-concordant and five were IBD-discordant. Disease-associated traits were sought mainly through comparisons between IBD patients and their genetically identical healthy co-twins within discordant pairs. Each individual had, on average, about 151 000 unique TCRalpha sequences and 181 000 unique TCRbeta sequences available for analysis. Overall results and qualifications from the work: Fewer clonotypes were shared with other individuals by IBD patients than by healthy twins, most markedly in patients showing signs of disease activity. Distinction between different T cell subtypes could not be achieved in the analysis. Concordant and discordant twins showed no difference in repertoire similarity, possibly because of limited statistical power. Because patients received different immunosuppressive treatments, the repertoires may have picked up extra background noise and variability between individuals. A decrease in TCRbeta repertoire diversity, as measured by inverse Simpson index, was observed in IBD patients compared with their healthy co-twins. No single strong signal or clonotype linked to IBD turned up in the results, so the idea that one exists was not supported.

From each donor, a roughly 2.5 ml peripheral blood sample was drawn into PAXgene tubes and stored at -80 degrees C. Without any T cell sorting, total RNA was extracted from whole blood using the PAXgene blood miRNA kit on an automated QIAcube. Peripheral blood from monozygotic twin pairs, either concordant or discordant for inflammatory bowel disease, underwent deep TCRalpha and TCRbeta repertoire profiling that used unique molecular barcoding. Smoking habits were recorded for all twin pairs, and individuals were classified as current, former or never smokers. The library was generated by 5' RACE. Each TCR library was prepared from around 3,200 ng of total RNA. For each sample, cDNA was synthesized in eight separate reactions using SMARTScribe reverse transcriptase. During cDNA synthesis, unique molecular identifiers containing a 6-nucleotide sample barcode were introduced by template switching. TCRalpha and TCRbeta cDNA was amplified in two nested PCRs of about 17 and 10 cycles, and bead purification was carried out after each PCR. Before amplification, the cDNA was both treated with uracil DNA-glycosylase and purified with the QIAquick PCR purification kit. The second PCR added Illumina TruSeq-compatible adapters along with sample-specific barcodes. Library quality and concentration were checked on TapeStation and Qubit, and libraries were pooled at roughly 5 ng each. The pooled libraries were sequenced with 2 x 100 bp reads and custom sequencing primers on an Illumina HiSeq2500 single-index Rapid Run. The paper's processing steps were these. UMI-based consensus assembly with MiGEC version 1.2.6 was used to correct PCR and sequencing errors. MiXCR version 2.1.1 was used for V(D)J alignment, clonotype assembly and CDR3 extraction. To normalise gene usage, clonotype sharing and MAIT/NKT TCR abundance, the top 1000, 10 000 and 20 000 clonotypes in each sample were analysed. After downsampling to 27 000 UMIs, diversity was calculated as the inverse Simpson index using the vegan R package. Paired Mann-Whitney U tests were applied to discordant twin pairs, and Benjamini-Hochberg correction was used for multiple testing. One entry per CDR3 protein sequence results from the TCRdb reprocessing of the reads, with DNA left out. These V and J calls derive from TCRdb rather than the authors' analysis. This sample's listing comprises about 110,000 distinct CDR3 sequences. The top ten hold 9.5% to 15% of the sample.

This sequence was found in a human donor with ulcerative colitis or Crohn's disease, or a healthy co-twin of an affected twin (not recorded which). The sequenced sample was blood.

The CDR3 in this case is CSARKRGDTEAFF. This chain is built from TRBV20-1 and TRBJ1-1; TCRdb calls TRBD1, which cannot be checked without DNA. For CDR1 and CDR2, the germline V gene (reference sequence) lists DFQATT and SNEGSKA. Reading from cysteine to phenylalanine, the CDR3 counts 13 amino acids. DNA is not recorded here.